This note documents a single T cell receptor beta chain sequence. The sample is drawn from a study of blood T cell repertoires in COVID-19. Only in-frame clones appear in the TCRdb table, and some are missing; sequencing was by immunoSEQ multiplex PCR. This sample has 100,000 to 150,000 clones, with approximately 79% found just once. Per the germline V gene, CDR1 is SQVTM and CDR2 is ANQGSEA. V was pared by 3 bases and J by 5 bases, with 8 bases between. The CDR3 has 12 residues. Specimen: PBMCs or T cells enriched from blood (not recorded which). This sequence originates from a middle-aged man with acute COVID-19. The chain is built from TRBV29-1 and TRBJ2-1, with D perhaps matching TRBD2 (5 bases). The DNA for the CDR3 is TGCAGCGTTGAGAGGCGGGACAATGAGCAGTTCTTC. Encoded protein: CSVERRDNEQFF.